The 29 T cell receptor beta chains presented below share a single source sample, sequenced in a study of cytomegalovirus exposure and HLA in healthy donors. PCR involved 60 Vbeta and 13 Jbeta primers. The method was immunoSEQ multiplex PCR; TCRdb's version includes in-frame clones alone and lacks a portion of them. Here the sample spans roughly 150,000 clones, about 80% being singletons. The sample consisted of PBMCs. These receptors came from a man in his forties in good health and CMV-seronegative.

The chain combines TRBV2 with TRBJ1-2; D is unclear. Germline CDR1 SNHLY, CDR2 FYNNEI. V was clipped by 7 bases and J by 0 bases, with 18 bases between them. The length of the CDR3 is 16 residues. DNA of the CDR3: TGTGCCAGCACCCCGAGGGTAACCCTTTCTAACTATGGCTACACCTTC. Its translation is CASTPRVTLSNYGYTF.

The chain uses TRBV6-6 and TRBJ2-5, with 10 nucleotides matching TRBD2. The trim removed 6 bases at V and 3 bases at J, leaving 10 bases unmatched. CDR3 size: 16 residues. Germline V gene data show CDR1 as MNHNY and CDR2 as SVGAGI (reference sequence). CDR3 nucleotide sequence: TGTGCCAGCAGCCCTGTTGGGACTAGCGCAAAAGAGACCCAGTACTTC. Translation: CASSPVGTSAKETQYF.

CDR3 coding DNA: TGTGCCAGCTCACCACCGGGACTAGCAGATACGCAGTATTTT. Amino acids: CASSPPGLADTQYF. The rearrangement joins TRBV18 to TRBJ2-3; TRBD2 agrees at 8 bases. This CDR3 comprises 14 residues. V was clipped by 0 bases and J by 4 bases; unmatched bases: 0. CDR1 is KGHSH, CDR2 LQKENI, per germline.

The chain links TRBV6-5 to TRBJ1-4; 9 bases agree with TRBD1. The CDR3 has 15 residues. Germline V gene sequence: CDR1 MNHEY, CDR2 SVGAGI. The V gene end was trimmed by 1 base and the J gene end by 8 bases; junction bases not matched to a gene: 5. The CDR3 nucleotides are TGTGCCAGCAGTTACTTGGGACAGGGAAGCGAAAAACTGTTTTTT. Translating gives CASSYLGQGSEKLFF.

As for this clone: The junction and the germline gene differ at one end; a read error may be behind it. The chain combines TRBV4-1 with TRBJ2-3; D is uncertain. This CDR3 is 12 amino acids long. Germline CDR1 and CDR2: MGHRA and YSYEKL. CDR3: CASSQTKHRLVF. In DNA, the CDR3 is TGCGCCAGCAGCCAAACTAAGCACCGCCTAGTATTT.

This sequence joins TRBV2 and TRBJ2-7, with a tentative D call TRBD1 (6 bases). Trimming pared 5 bases from V and 0 bases from J, leaving 8 bases between. Germline CDR1 reads SNHLY; CDR2 reads FYNNEI. The CDR3 is 13 residues long. The CDR3 DNA is TGTGCCAGCAGTATAGGGGGCTCCTACGAGCAGTACTTC. Translating gives CASSIGGSYEQYF.

Details on this clone: At one of its ends the junction is not consistent with the germline gene, which may arise from a read error. The rearrangement joins TRBV7-9 to TRBJ2-5, with a possible D match to TRBD2 (5 bases). The CDR3 totals 14 residues. Germline V gene sequence: CDR1 SEHNR, CDR2 FQNEAQ (reference sequence). The CDR3 region is CSSSLFGVGETQYF. For the CDR3, the DNA is TGTTCCAGCAGCTTATTCGGGGTCGGAGAGACCCAGTACTTC. The full variable domain, in which reference TRBV7-9 and TRBJ2-5 provide the parts outside the CDR3, is DTGVSQNPRHKITKRGQNVTFRCDPISEHNRLYWYRQTLGQGPEFLTYFQNEAQLEKSRLLSDRFSAERPKGSFSTLEIQRTEQGDSAMYLCSSSLFGVGETQYFGPGTRLLVL.

The chain carries TRBV5-1 and TRBJ2-3; 11 bases match TRBD2. The germline V gene has CDR1 SGHRS and CDR2 YFSETQ. V gave up 7 bases and J gave up 0 bases; unmatched junction bases: 1. This CDR3 comprises 14 residues. The chain's CDR3 is CASRTSGSTDTQYF. The CDR3 coding sequence is TGCGCCAGCCGGACTAGCGGGAGCACAGATACGCAGTATTTT.

The CDR3 loop reads CASSESSWTRNTF. CDR3 DNA sequence: TGTGCCAGCAGTGAAAGCTCTTGGACTCGGAACACCTTC. V usage is TRBV6-1 and J usage is TRBJ1-2; D not certain. V lost 2 bases, J lost 12 bases, and 16 bases lay in between. CDR1 and CDR2 from the germline V gene are MNHNS and SASEGT. The CDR3 consists of 13 residues.

This sequence joins TRBV6-1 and TRBJ2-3; no definite D call. Germline lookup yields CDR1 MNHNS and CDR2 SASEGT. The CDR3 is 11 amino acids. V was cut by 7 bases and J by 0 bases, with 2 bases left in between. CDR3 residues: CASTSTDTQYF. CDR3 DNA sequence: TGTGCCAGCACAAGCACAGATACGCAGTATTTT.

The chain links TRBV28 to TRBJ1-4; the D is unclear. Trimming took off 2 bases at V and 9 bases at J, with 7 bases between the two ends. Germline V lookup: CDR1 MDHEN, CDR2 SYDVKM. The CDR3 has 12 residues. The CDR3: CASSLMRKKLFF. The CDR3, as DNA: TGTGCCAGCAGTTTAATGAGAAAAAAACTGTTTTTT.

This clone was detected once. V and J are TRBV2 and TRBJ1-5; tentative D call: TRBD1 (5 bases). Trimming left V 4 bases short and J 4 bases short, with 14 bases between. The germline V gene has CDR1 SNHLY and CDR2 FYNNEI. The CDR3 is 15 residues long. DNA of the CDR3: TGTGCCAGCAGTGGGCTCGGCGGGGGGAATCAGCCCCAGCATTTT. Protein product: CASSGLGGGNQPQHF.

The rearrangement joins TRBV2 to TRBJ2-7; D is uncertain. Per the germline V gene, CDR1 is SNHLY and CDR2 is FYNNEI. V lost 1 base and J lost 2, with 12 bases in between. The CDR3 contains 15 residues. The CDR3: CASSEGPLPTYEQYF. CDR3 nucleotides: TGTGCCAGCAGTGAAGGTCCCCTCCCTACCTACGAGCAGTACTTC.

The genes are TRBV7-6 and TRBJ2-7; 7 bases are a match to TRBD1. CDR3 size: 15 residues. CDR1 is SGHVS and CDR2 is FNYEAQ in the germline V gene. Trimming cost V 4 bases and J 0 bases; bases outside gene matches: 6. The CDR3 region is CASSSDRVGSYEQYF. CDR3 nucleotides: TGTGCCAGCAGCTCTGACAGGGTAGGCTCCTACGAGCAGTACTTC.

J is TRBJ1-3 and V is TRBV5-1; D unresolved. V lost 0 bases to trimming and J lost 2 bases, with 12 bases between them. Germline lookup yields CDR1 SGHRS and CDR2 YFSETQ. The CDR3 is made up of 16 amino acids. The CDR3: CASSLDTAAPGNTIYF. The CDR3 DNA sequence: TGCGCCAGCAGCTTGGATACAGCGGCTCCTGGAAACACCATATATTTT. The full variable domain, in which reference TRBV5-1 and TRBJ1-3 provide the parts outside the CDR3, is KAGVTQTPRYLIKTRGQQVTLSCSPISGHRSVSWYQQTPGQGLQFLFEYFSETQRNKGNFPGRFSGRQFSNSRSEMNVSTLELGDSALYLCASSLDTAAPGNTIYFGEGSWLTVV.

This clone was found once. The CDR3 nucleotides are TGTGCCAGCAGCAGACAGGGAATTGAAGCTTTCTTT. Amino acid sequence: CASSRQGIEAFF. This chain joins TRBV25-1 and TRBJ1-1; 7 nucleotides align to TRBD1. Germline values: CDR1 MGHDK, CDR2 SYGVNS. The V gene end was trimmed by 6 bases and the J gene end by 7 bases; junction bases not matched to a gene: 5. CDR3 length equals 12 residues.

The chain is built from TRBV2 and TRBJ1-1; no clear D gene. CDR3 size: 13 residues. The V end lost 5 bases, the J end lost 2 bases, and 9 bases lay between the germline ends. CDR1 and CDR2 (germline): SNHLY, FYNNEI. The CDR3 here is CASSLLGNTEAFF. CDR3 in DNA: TGTGCCAGCAGTCTCCTAGGCAACACTGAAGCTTTCTTT.

V gene TRBV7-8 combines with J gene TRBJ1-5; 7 nucleotides agree with TRBD1. The V segment lost 3 bases and the J segment 6 bases; nucleotides outside the gene matches: 8. Germline CDR1 SGHVS, CDR2 FQNEAQ. This CDR3 region has 15 residues. CDR3 nucleotide sequence: TGTGCCAGCAGCTTCATAGGGGGCGCGATTCAGCCCCAGCATTTT. Residues: CASSFIGGAIQPQHF. Looking up the rest from reference TRBV7-8 and TRBJ1-5 gives the full variable domain: GAGVSQSPRYKVAKRGQDVALRCDPISGHVSLFWYQQALGQGPEFLTYFQNEAQLDKSGLPSDRFFAERPEGSVSTLKIQRTQQEDSAVYLCASSFIGGAIQPQHFGDGTRLSIL.

V gene TRBV6-6 combines with J gene TRBJ2-6, with D unclear. CDR1 MNHNY and CDR2 SVGAGI come from the germline V gene (reference sequence). V lost 5 bases, J lost 0 bases, and 2 bases lay in between. The CDR3 contains 13 residues. CDR3 protein: CASSRSGANVLTF. DNA of the CDR3: TGTGCCAGCAGTCGCTCTGGGGCCAACGTCCTGACTTTC.

The rearrangement uses TRBV19 and TRBJ2-3; 9 bases match TRBD1. CDR3 length: 15 residues. The V and J ends lost 4 bases and 4 bases, in that order; junction bases with no gene match: 6. Germline V CDR1 and CDR2: LNHDA, SQIVND (reference sequence). The CDR3 bases are TGTGCCAGTAGTACCCGGGACAGGGTATCAGATACGCAGTATTTT. Translated: CASSTRDRVSDTQYF.

The gene calls are TRBV6-6 and TRBJ1-5, with a tentative D call TRBD1 (5 bases). The V end lost 4 bases, the J end lost 1 base, and 11 bases lay between the germline ends. Germline V gene lookup returns CDR1 MNHNY and CDR2 SVGAGI (reference sequence). CDR3 length: 15 residues. The CDR3 coding sequence is TGTGCCAGCAGTTTGTCAGGGCTAAGCAATCAGCCCCAGCATTTT. Translated: CASSLSGLSNQPQHF.

This clone was counted only a few times. This chain links TRBV29-1 with TRBJ2-1; D perhaps matches TRBD1 (5 bases). Germline loops: CDR1 SQVTM, CDR2 ANQGSEA. CDR3 length: 14 amino acids. The V end was cut by 7 bases, the J end by 2 bases, with 15 bases between. The CDR3 sequence is CSAERQYPYNEQFF. The CDR3 nucleotides read TGCAGCGCCGAACGACAGTACCCCTACAATGAGCAGTTCTTC.

This chain links TRBV6-5 with TRBJ1-6; D is unclear. The CDR3 contains 12 residues. V was clipped by 8 bases and J by 7 bases, with 9 bases between them. Germline values: CDR1 MNHEY, CDR2 SVGAGI. CDR3 region: CASGTTNSPLHF. The DNA for the CDR3 is TGTGCCAGCGGCACCACCAATTCACCCCTCCACTTT.

J is TRBJ2-5 and V is TRBV7-2, with a tentative D call TRBD1 (6 bases). This CDR3 has 14 amino acids. The germline V and J ends were trimmed by 5 bases and 4 bases, with 14 bases remaining between them. Germline V lookup: CDR1 SGHTA, CDR2 FQGNSA. The DNA for the CDR3 is TGTGCCAGCAGCCCTCTCCAGGGGAGAGAGACCCAGTACTTC. Translated, it gives CASSPLQGRETQYF.

This clone was detected a few times. The sample holds other DNA sequences that translate to the same CDR3. The rearrangement joins TRBV28 to TRBJ2-2; 7 positions match TRBD2. V was pared by 5 bases and J by 2 bases, with 5 bases of the junction left unmatched. Per the germline V gene, CDR1 is MDHEN and CDR2 is SYDVKM. This CDR3 region has 15 residues. CDR3 loop: CASSRTSENTGELFF. CDR3 nucleotide sequence: TGTGCCAGCAGTAGAACTAGCGAAAACACCGGGGAGCTGTTTTTT.

The chain has TRBV5-1 and TRBJ2-5; 10 bases map to TRBD2. This CDR3 has 16 residues. Germline CDR1 reads SGHRS; CDR2 reads YFSETQ. J was trimmed by 2 bases and V by 4 bases; bases with no gene match: 8. CDR3 amino acids: CASSPAQLAGQETQYF. The CDR3 DNA reads as TGCGCCAGCAGCCCCGCCCAACTAGCGGGACAAGAGACCCAGTACTTC.

The V and J genes are TRBV4-1 and TRBJ1-2; maybe TRBD1 (5 bases). V lost 3 bases and J lost 0, with 23 bases in between. The CDR3 runs 19 residues. In germline, CDR1 is MGHRA, CDR2 YSYEKL. This chain's CDR3 is CASSQGRGSIKGPNYGYTF. In nucleotides, the CDR3 is TGCGCCAGCAGCCAGGGAAGGGGCAGCATAAAAGGACCTAACTATGGCTACACCTTC.

The V gene is TRBV27, the J gene TRBJ2-1; no reliable D call. Germline V lookup: CDR1 MNHEY, CDR2 SMNVEV (reference sequence). V was pared by 5 bases and J by 3 bases, with 8 bases between. The CDR3 has 13 residues. In DNA, the CDR3 is TGTGCCAGCAGTCCCCGGAGCTACAATGAGCAGTTCTTC. This encodes CASSPRSYNEQFF.

The V call is TRBV19, the J call TRBJ1-5; 12 positions agree with TRBD1. The CDR3 has 16 amino acids. Germline values: CDR1 LNHDA, CDR2 SQIVND (reference sequence). V shed 5 bases and J 6 bases; nucleotides not matched to a gene: 8. The CDR3 is CASSVTGTGGFQPQHF. The CDR3, as DNA: TGTGCCAGTAGTGTGACCGGGACAGGGGGCTTTCAGCCCCAGCATTTT.